The 32 T cell receptor beta chains given below trace back to one sample, sequenced in a study of post-analysis software for immune sequencing data. cDNA libraries of TCR beta carried unique molecular identifiers. TCRdb re-analysed the PCR reads in MiXCR, keeping a single row per CDR3 protein. The sample shows around 710,000 distinct CDR3 sequences, around 46% of them seen only once. These receptors' antigens are unknown. The study's findings and limits: The five TRBV segments detected at higher frequency in patients than in controls included TRBV5-6, TRBV5-1 and TRBV20-1.

The specimen sequenced was blood. All receptors come from a girl between 10 and 17 years old with multiple sclerosis.

This clonotype has just a few counts. J is TRBJ2-5 and V is TRBV15; D is undetermined. Germline values: CDR1 LNHNV, CDR2 YYDKDF (reference sequence). CDR3 length equals 14 residues. V was pared by 5 bases and J by 1 base, with 11 bases between. CDR3 amino acids: CATSGPDTQETQYF. Written as DNA, the CDR3 is TGTGCCACCAGCGGACCCGACACCCAAGAGACCCAGTACTTC.

The chain combines TRBV12-3 or TRBV12-4 with TRBJ1-5; possible D gene TRBD1, 6 bases. Trimming took 5 bases from V and 4 from J, leaving 18 bases between them. The CDR3 has 16 residues. CDR3 DNA: TGTGCCAGCAGTACTTCCAGACGAAGGGGGAATCAGCCCCAGCATTTT. Translating gives CASSTSRRRGNQPQHF.

This clonotype was recorded a few times. This sequence joins TRBV20-1 and TRBJ2-7; perhaps D is TRBD1 or TRBD2 (6 bases each). With 2 bases removed from V and 0 bases from J, the gap between germline ends came to 11 bases. The CDR3 has 14 amino acids. Germline CDR1 reads DFQATT; CDR2 reads SNEGSKA (reference sequence). In DNA form, the CDR3 reads TGCAGTGCTAGAAACGGGGGCCTCTCCTACGAGCAGTACTTC. As protein: CSARNGGLSYEQYF.

The chain uses TRBV10-3 and TRBJ1-2; 7 nucleotides line up with TRBD1. Germline trimming cut 0 bases from V and 3 bases from J; bases unmatched to any gene: 7. The germline V gene encodes CDR1 ENHRY and CDR2 SYGVKD. This CDR3 contains 16 residues. CDR3 sequence: CAISESAGGLDYGYTF. For the CDR3, the DNA is TGTGCCATCAGTGAGTCGGCAGGGGGACTAGACTATGGCTACACCTTC.

A few counts support this clonotype. The chain couples TRBV5-6 to TRBJ2-7; the match to TRBD1 covers 10 bases. In germline, CDR1 is SGHDT, CDR2 YYEEEE. The CDR3 has 16 amino acids. J was trimmed by 5 bases and V by 4 bases; bases with no gene match: 12. The CDR3 is CASSPRWDRGINEQYF. The CDR3 DNA sequence: TGTGCCAGCAGCCCCCGGTGGGACAGGGGAATTAACGAGCAGTACTTC.

The chain combines TRBV2 with TRBJ2-5, with TRBD2 matching 8 bases. The CDR3 contains 12 residues. Germline lookup yields CDR1 SNHLY and CDR2 FYNNEI. After removal of 6 bases from V and 3 bases from J, the junction contained 0 bases not matched to a gene. Written as DNA, the CDR3 is TGTGCCAGCAGGGGACTAGAAGAGACCCAGTACTTC. As protein: CASRGLEETQYF.

A word on this clonotype: Compared with germline, one end of the junction differs, possibly owing to a read error. V and J are TRBV7-7 and TRBJ2-1; D might be TRBD1 or TRBD2, each matching 5 bases. This CDR3 has 15 residues. The germline gives CDR1 SSHAT, CDR2 FNYEAQ (reference sequence). This CDR3 is CASSSSGPPGHEQFF. The CDR3, as DNA: TGTGCTAGCAGCTCCTCCGGTCCCCCGGGGCATGAGCAGTTCTTC.

CDR3 bases: TGTGCCAGCAGTTTCTCCAGGGCCCAACCACGCTACGAGCAGTACTTC. Translation gives CASSFSRAQPRYEQYF. The rearrangement links TRBV6-5 to TRBJ2-7; D is perhaps TRBD1 (5 bases). Germline-derived CDR1 and CDR2 are MNHEY and SVGAGI. Trimming removed 4 bases at V and 3 bases at J, with 19 bases between. The CDR3 runs to 16 residues.

This clonotype was found a few times. This chain joins TRBV28 and TRBJ2-7; 10 nucleotides line up with TRBD2. Germline V CDR1 and CDR2: MDHEN, SYDVKM. V was clipped by 4 bases and J by 4 bases; unmatched bases: 13. The CDR3 contains 17 residues. CDR3 bases: TGTGCCAGCAGTTGGTCCGTGGCTAGCGGGAGTACTTACGAGCAGTACTTC. Its translation: CASSWSVASGSTYEQYF. The whole variable domain, filled in from reference TRBV28 and TRBJ2-7, reads DVKVTQSSRYLVKRTGEKVFLECVQDMDHENMFWYRQDPGLGLRLIYFSYDVKMKEKGDIPEGYSVSREKKERFSLILESASTNQTSMYLCASSWSVASGSTYEQYFGPGTRLTVT.

This clonotype was seen only a few times. The V and J genes are TRBV20-1 and TRBJ2-1; D unresolved. Trimming shortened V by 3 bases and J by 4 bases, and 19 bases separated the two germline ends. This CDR3 is 16 amino acids long. Germline V gene data show CDR1 as DFQATT and CDR2 as SNEGSKA (reference sequence). The CDR3 spells CSASPPIPRFYNEQFF. The CDR3 nucleotides are TGCAGTGCTAGCCCCCCCATCCCGCGCTTTTACAATGAGCAGTTCTTC.

The chain combines TRBV20-1 with TRBJ2-7; 8 positions agree with TRBD2. The germline V gene has CDR1 DFQATT and CDR2 SNEGSKA (reference sequence). The length of the CDR3 is 13 residues. V was pared by 0 bases and J by 3 bases, with 1 base of the junction left unmatched. The CDR3 region has the DNA TGCAGTGCTAGAGACGGGGGGGGCTACGAGCAGTACTTC. Translation gives CSARDGGGYEQYF.

The chain couples TRBV24-1 to TRBJ1-4, with 11 bases lining up with TRBD1. Germline-derived CDR1 and CDR2 are KGHDR and SFDVKD. Trimming cost V 8 bases and J 3 bases; bases outside gene matches: 19. This CDR3 contains 20 residues. CDR3 coding DNA: TGTGCCACCACCGACCCCACGGGACAGGGGGAGTATAGGTCTAATGAAAAACTGTTTTTT. It specifies CATTDPTGQGEYRSNEKLFF.

This clonotype came up once. The chain joins TRBV12-3 or TRBV12-4 to TRBJ2-1; tentative D call: TRBD2 (6 bases). Trimming pared 8 bases from V and 6 bases from J, leaving 20 bases between. The CDR3 totals 15 residues. CDR3 nucleotides: TGTGCCAGCGTTTACGACGGGACTCTTGTCAATGAGCAGTTCTTC. Translated, it gives CASVYDGTLVNEQFF.

The sample holds a few counts of this clonotype. The chain employs TRBV9 and TRBJ1-4; maybe TRBD1 (6 bases). Germline values: CDR1 SGDLS, CDR2 YYNGEE. V was clipped by 3 bases and J by 8 bases, with 14 bases between them. CDR3 length: 14 amino acids. The CDR3 nucleotides are TGTGCCAGCAGCGCAACAGGGAGGCGCGAAAAACTGTTTTTT. Amino acid sequence: CASSATGRREKLFF.

The chain uses TRBV7-3 and TRBJ2-6, with D tentatively TRBD1 (5 bases). The CDR3 runs to 13 residues. In germline, CDR1 is SGHTA, CDR2 FQGTGA. With 4 bases removed from V and 9 bases from J, the gap between germline ends came to 10 bases. The CDR3 DNA is TGTGCCAGCAGCTATCAGGGTAGCAACGTCCTGACTTTC. It codes for CASSYQGSNVLTF.

This chain uses TRBV7-2 with TRBJ2-1; 8 positions agree with TRBD2. V shed 6 bases, J shed 6 bases, and the junction held 13 bases outside the gene matches. From germline, CDR1 is SGHTA and CDR2 FQGNSA. CDR3 length: 16 residues. The CDR3: CASRIDVASGRNEQFF. Here the CDR3 DNA reads TGTGCCAGCAGGATTGATGTGGCTAGCGGGCGCAATGAGCAGTTCTTC.

This clonotype was detected only a few times. The genes are TRBV6-6 and TRBJ2-4, with D perhaps given as TRBD1 or TRBD2 (5 bases each). Looked up from germline, CDR1 is MNHNY and CDR2 is SVGAGI (reference sequence). V was pared by 6 bases and J by 4 bases, with 7 bases between. CDR3 length: 12 amino acids. The CDR3 here is CASREGKNIQYF. The CDR3 DNA sequence: TGTGCCAGCAGAGAGGGGAAAAACATTCAGTACTTC.

The sample holds a few counts of this clonotype. This chain connects TRBV28 to TRBJ1-5; weak D call: TRBD1 (5 bases). CDR1 is MDHEN and CDR2 is SYDVKM in the germline V gene. Trimming stripped 8 bases from V and 3 bases from J, with 17 bases between. The CDR3 length is 15 residues. The CDR3 sequence is CASLAGGGINQPQHF. The CDR3 DNA sequence: TGTGCCAGCCTTGCCGGTGGGGGGATCAATCAGCCCCAGCATTTT.

V is TRBV4-2 and J is TRBJ2-1, with D possibly TRBD1 on 6 matching bases. CDR1 LGHNA and CDR2 YNFKEQ come from the germline V gene. This CDR3 comprises 15 residues. V lost 0 bases and J 4 bases, leaving 10 bases between the germline ends. DNA of the CDR3: TGTGCCAGCAGCCAAGAGTCCGGACAGTACAATGAGCAGTTCTTC. This encodes CASSQESGQYNEQFF.

This clonotype turned up a few times. The chain carries TRBV5-1 and TRBJ2-7; the match to TRBD1 covers 10 bases. Germline values: CDR1 SGHRS, CDR2 YFSETQ. The CDR3 length is 15 residues. V shed 0 bases, J shed 3 bases, and the junction held 3 bases outside the gene matches. CDR3 protein: CASSLGQGAGYEQYF. The CDR3, as DNA: TGCGCCAGCAGCTTGGGACAGGGGGCTGGCTACGAGCAGTACTTC. The full variable domain, in which reference TRBV5-1 and TRBJ2-7 provide the parts outside the CDR3, is KAGVTQTPRYLIKTRGQQVTLSCSPISGHRSVSWYQQTPGQGLQFLFEYFSETQRNKGNFPGRFSGRQFSNSRSEMNVSTLELGDSALYLCASSLGQGAGYEQYFGPGTRLTVT.

This clonotype has only a few counts. CDR3 loop: CASLPAGGLYYNEQFF. CDR3 coding DNA: TGTGCCAGCCTCCCTGCGGGAGGACTTTACTACAATGAGCAGTTCTTC. This rearrangement joins TRBV12-3 or TRBV12-4 to TRBJ2-1; 8 nucleotides align to TRBD2. The CDR3 spans 16 residues. V was clipped by 8 bases and J by 3 bases; unmatched bases: 12.

The CDR3 bases are TGTGCCAGCAGTCTCGACCGGGACAGGCTCTACTACGAGCAGTACTTC. Encoded protein: CASSLDRDRLYYEQYF. This rearrangement joins TRBV28 to TRBJ2-7, with 8 bases that match TRBD1. The V gene's germline CDR1 is MDHEN and CDR2 SYDVKM. The V and J ends lost 5 bases and 3 bases, in that order; junction bases with no gene match: 12. CDR3 size: 16 residues.

The chain employs TRBV28 and TRBJ2-2, with D possibly TRBD1 on 7 matching bases. CDR1 is MDHEN, CDR2 SYDVKM, per germline. The CDR3 has 14 amino acids. Trimming removed 10 bases from V and 2 bases from J, with 14 bases in between. CDR3 bases: TGTGCCACCGGGGGACAGATCAACACCGGGGAGCTGTTTTTT. It specifies CATGGQINTGELFF. The entire variable domain, with the rest obtained from reference TRBV28 and TRBJ2-2, is as follows: DVKVTQSSRYLVKRTGEKVFLECVQDMDHENMFWYRQDPGLGLRLIYFSYDVKMKEKGDIPEGYSVSREKKERFSLILESASTNQTSMYLCATGGQINTGELFFGEGSRLTVL.

The CDR3: CAWSTRGNEKLFF. The CDR3 DNA reads as TGTGCCTGGAGTACCCGGGGCAATGAAAAACTGTTTTTT. The chain has TRBV30 and TRBJ1-4; maybe TRBD1 (5 bases). V was clipped by 2 bases and J by 5 bases, with 9 bases between them. The CDR3 runs to 13 residues. CDR1 and CDR2 (germline): GTSNPN, SVGIG (reference sequence).

This chain connects TRBV10-3 to TRBJ1-5, with D possibly being TRBD1 (5 bases). The V gene's germline CDR1 is ENHRY and CDR2 SYGVKD. This CDR3 region has 15 residues. Trimming took 2 bases from V and 9 from J, leaving 17 bases between them. The chain's CDR3 is CAISEGAGDGGPQHF. The CDR3 coding sequence is TGTGCCATCAGTGAGGGGGCAGGTGACGGAGGGCCCCAGCATTTT.

This clonotype came up a few times. The genes are TRBV29-1 and TRBJ1-4, with 9 positions matching TRBD1. Trimming cost V 4 bases and J 8 bases; bases outside gene matches: 2. The germline gives CDR1 SQVTM, CDR2 ANQGSEA. The CDR3 is 12 amino acids. The CDR3 loop is CSVVTGGEKLFF. The CDR3 DNA reads as TGCAGCGTTGTTACAGGGGGCGAAAAACTGTTTTTT.

The table lists this clonotype with a few counts. The chain links TRBV4-1 to TRBJ2-3; D call uncertain. Germline lookup yields CDR1 MGHRA and CDR2 YSYEKL. The ends were cut back, 3 bases at V and 1 base at J, with 8 bases in the middle. CDR3 length: 14 amino acids. The chain's CDR3 is CASSQARGTDTQYF. For the CDR3, the DNA is TGCGCCAGCAGCCAGGCCCGGGGCACAGATACGCAGTATTTT.

This chain joins TRBV30 and TRBJ1-1; D not certain. This CDR3 is built from 13 residues. The V end was cut by 8 bases, the J end by 0 bases, with 13 bases between. Germline CDR1 reads GTSNPN; CDR2 reads SVGIG (reference sequence). The CDR3 reads CASSSRMNTEAFF. The CDR3 bases are TGTGCCAGTAGTTCCCGAATGAACACTGAAGCTTTCTTT.

J is TRBJ2-7 and V is TRBV20-1; 14 bases fit TRBD2. Unmatched junction bases numbered 11, after V lost 5 bases and J lost 2 bases. Looked up from germline, CDR1 is DFQATT and CDR2 is SNEGSKA (reference sequence). CDR3 length: 17 residues. The CDR3 region is CSAGGTSGSPFPYEQYF. The CDR3 DNA sequence: TGCAGTGCTGGGGGGACTAGCGGGAGTCCTTTCCCCTACGAGCAGTACTTC.

Regarding this clonotype: Compared with germline, one end of the junction differs, possibly owing to a read error. The V gene is TRBV4-1, the J gene TRBJ2-7; 10 nucleotides align to TRBD2. This CDR3 region has 15 residues. The germline gives CDR1 MGHRA, CDR2 YSYEKL. CDR3 amino acids: CAGSLGLAEIYEQYF. CDR3 coding DNA: TGCGCCGGCAGCCTTGGACTAGCGGAGATATACGAGCAGTACTTC.

V usage is TRBV20-1 and J usage is TRBJ1-1, with no clear D. The germline CDR1 and CDR2 sequences are DFQATT and SNEGSKA (reference sequence). V was clipped by 2 bases and J by 1 base, with 17 bases between them. There are 16 residues in the CDR3. As DNA, the CDR3 is TGCAGTGCTAGACAACTCAAGGGAAAAGGGAACACTGAAGCTTTCTTT. Amino acids: CSARQLKGKGNTEAFF.

V is TRBV5-1 and J is TRBJ2-5, with D tentatively TRBD1 or TRBD2 (6 bases each). This CDR3 spans 14 amino acids. The germline V gene encodes CDR1 SGHRS and CDR2 YFSETQ. Between the trimmed V and J ends, which lost 3 bases and 1 base, there was a span of 10 bases. This chain's CDR3 is CASSWGAGQETQYF. Written as DNA, the CDR3 is TGCGCCAGCAGCTGGGGGGCGGGCCAAGAGACCCAGTACTTC.